The 7 T cell receptor beta chains in this list originate from one sample, sequenced in a study of cytomegalovirus exposure and HLA in healthy donors (dated by TCRdb to about 2017). The library was built by means of the immunoSEQ multiplex PCR assay. For the multiplex PCR, a mixture combining 60 forward primers for TCR Vbeta segments and 13 reverse primers for TCR Jbeta segments was used. Entries here come from immuneACCESS through TCRdb and include only in-frame sequences with V and J called. Some clones fail to appear in such tables; in the studies checked, an unresolved V gene covers under half of the shortfall, and the cause of the remainder is unknown. The sample has roughly 190,000 clones on record, roughly a tenth of them singletons. The ten biggest clones cover 1% to 1.5% of the sample. The sequenced sample was PBMCs. The receptors come from a woman in her twenties or thirties in good health and CMV-seropositive.

This chain uses TRBV15 with TRBJ2-7; TRBD1 matches at 7 bases. The germline CDR1 and CDR2 sequences are LNHNV and YYDKDF (reference sequence). The CDR3 extends over 16 amino acids. The ends lost 4 bases at V and 4 bases at J; junction bases unmatched: 13. CDR3 in DNA: TGTGCCACCAGCATGGGATTGGATACAGGGGATTACGAGCAGTACTTC. Its protein is CATSMGLDTGDYEQYF.

The gene calls are TRBV10-1 and TRBJ1-1, with TRBD1 matching 9 bases. The CDR3 extends over 16 amino acids. Germline lookup yields CDR1 WNHNN and CDR2 SYGVQD (reference sequence). Germline trimming cut 2 bases from V and 6 bases from J; bases unmatched to any gene: 10. CDR3 coding DNA: TGCGCCAGCAGTGAGGGGGGGACAGGGAGAGGTGCTGAAGCTTTCTTT. Translated, it gives CASSEGGTGRGAEAFF.

The genes are TRBV2 and TRBJ2-4, with D unresolved. The germline V gene encodes CDR1 SNHLY and CDR2 FYNNEI. V was pared by 4 bases and J by 3 bases, with 19 bases between. The CDR3 is made up of 17 amino acids. The CDR3 reads CASSVRPSFMSKNIQYF. As DNA, the CDR3 is TGTGCCAGCAGTGTACGCCCCTCCTTTATGAGCAAAAACATTCAGTACTTC. The entire variable domain, with the rest obtained from reference TRBV2 and TRBJ2-4, is as follows: EPEVTQTPSHQVTQMGQEVILRCVPISNHLYFYWYRQILGQKVEFLVSFYNNEISEKSEIFDDQFSVERPDGSNFTLKIRSTKLEDSAMYFCASSVRPSFMSKNIQYFGAGTRLSVL.

This clone was recorded a few times. This chain uses TRBV18 with TRBJ2-1; 7 bases agree with TRBD2. The ends lost 2 bases at V and 7 bases at J; junction bases unmatched: 5. Germline V lookup: CDR1 KGHSH, CDR2 LQKENI. The CDR3 contains 14 residues. CDR3 sequence: CASSPSGIPNEQFF. The CDR3 DNA is TGTGCCAGCTCACCAAGCGGGATCCCTAATGAGCAGTTCTTC.

As to this clone: This CDR3 is also generated by other DNA sequences in the sample. This chain connects TRBV5-1 to TRBJ2-5; maybe TRBD1 (6 bases). Trimming left V 3 bases short and J 1 base short, with 13 bases between. Germline V gene data show CDR1 as SGHRS and CDR2 as YFSETQ. The CDR3 extends over 15 amino acids. Here the CDR3 reads CASSSTGTLQETQYF. DNA of the CDR3: TGCGCCAGCAGCTCAACAGGGACCCTCCAAGAGACCCAGTACTTC.

This chain joins TRBV19 and TRBJ1-2; D is uncertain. Trimming left V 6 bases short and J 7 bases short, with 18 bases between. Germline lookup yields CDR1 LNHDA and CDR2 SQIVND (reference sequence). The CDR3 sequence is 14 residues long. The CDR3 DNA is TGTGCCAGTAGCCGCCAGGCGGGGTTGGGTGGCTACACCTTC. Protein product: CASSRQAGLGGYTF.

Only a few counts were recorded for this clone. The chain employs TRBV4-1 and TRBJ2-2; 12 positions match TRBD2. V lost 4 bases, J lost 4 bases, and 4 bases stayed unmatched. CDR1 MGHRA and CDR2 YSYEKL come from the germline V gene. The CDR3 contains 16 residues. The CDR3, as DNA: TGCGCCAGCAGCCGAGGACTAGCGGGAACCACCGGGGAGCTGTTTTTT. Its protein product is CASSRGLAGTTGELFF.